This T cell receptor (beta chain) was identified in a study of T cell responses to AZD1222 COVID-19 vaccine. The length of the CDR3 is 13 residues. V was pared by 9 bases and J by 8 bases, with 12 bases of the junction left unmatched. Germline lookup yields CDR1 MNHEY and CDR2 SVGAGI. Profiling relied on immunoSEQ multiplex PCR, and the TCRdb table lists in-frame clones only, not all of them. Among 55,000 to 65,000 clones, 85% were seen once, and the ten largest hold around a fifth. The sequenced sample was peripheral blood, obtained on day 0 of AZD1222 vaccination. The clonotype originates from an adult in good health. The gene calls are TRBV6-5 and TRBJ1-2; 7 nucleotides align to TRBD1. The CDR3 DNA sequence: TGTGCCAGTCACGGAACAGGGGCTCGAGGCTACACCTTC. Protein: CASHGTGARGYTF.